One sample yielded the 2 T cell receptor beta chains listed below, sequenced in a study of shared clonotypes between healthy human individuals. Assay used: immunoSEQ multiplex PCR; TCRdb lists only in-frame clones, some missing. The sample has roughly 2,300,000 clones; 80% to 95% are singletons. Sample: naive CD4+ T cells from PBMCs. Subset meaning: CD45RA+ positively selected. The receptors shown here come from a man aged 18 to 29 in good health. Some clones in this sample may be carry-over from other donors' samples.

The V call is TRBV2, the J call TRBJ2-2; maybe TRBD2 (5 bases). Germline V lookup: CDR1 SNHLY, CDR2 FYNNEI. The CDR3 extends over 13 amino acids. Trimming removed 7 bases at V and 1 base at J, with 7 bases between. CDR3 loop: CASKLENTGELFF. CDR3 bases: TGTGCCAGCAAACTAGAGAACACCGGGGAGCTGTTTTTT.

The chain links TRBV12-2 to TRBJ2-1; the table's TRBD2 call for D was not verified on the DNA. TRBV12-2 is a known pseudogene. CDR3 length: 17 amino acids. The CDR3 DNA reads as TGTGCAAGTCGCTTAAGTGAAAGGGCGGGAGAGACCAATGAGCAGTTCTTC. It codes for CASRLSERAGETNEQFF.